Shown below are 5 T cell receptor beta chains from a single sample sequenced in a study of T-cell reconstitution after alpha-beta-depleted transplantation in children. Preparation of the TCRbeta library involved a method that used unique molecular identifiers. Each CDR3 protein is one row after TCRdb ran MiXCR on the PCR reads. The profile shows approximately 89,000 distinct CDR3 sequences, 15% to 19% of them singletons. The sequencing used PBMCs, mostly from graft donor cells, collected 180 days after TCRalphabeta/CD19-depleted stem cell transplant. Receptors were obtained from a male patient aged 2 to 9 who had a stem cell transplant for acute lymphoblastic leukemia, so the T cells may come from the graft donor.

The V and J genes are TRBV6-2 or TRBV6-3 and TRBJ2-1; D may be TRBD2 (5 bases). V lost 4 bases to trimming and J lost 2 bases, with 18 bases between them. Germline loops: CDR1 MNHEY, CDR2 SVGEGT. The CDR3 has 17 residues. The CDR3 DNA sequence: TGTGCCAGCAGTTTTCGGGCCGCGACTATTACCTACAATGAGCAGTTCTTC. The encoded protein is CASSFRAATITYNEQFF.

This clonotype was seen at least ten times. The chain recombines TRBV7-2 with TRBJ2-1, with unresolved D. The CDR3 has 13 residues. Germline V lookup: CDR1 SGHTA, CDR2 FQGNSA. V lost 3 bases to trimming and J lost 4 bases, with 7 bases between them. In DNA, the CDR3 is TGTGCCAGCAGCTTGTCTCTATACAATGAGCAGTTCTTC. This gives the protein CASSLSLYNEQFF. The variable domain in full, completed from reference TRBV7-2 and TRBJ2-1, reads GAGVSQSPSNKVTEKGKDVELRCDPISGHTALYWYRQSLGQGLEFLIYFQGNSAPDKSGLPSDRFSAERTGGSVSTLTIQRTQQEDSAVYLCASSLSLYNEQFFGPGTRLTVL.

This chain links TRBV10-3 with TRBJ1-1, with D possibly matching TRBD1 (5 bases). Germline values: CDR1 ENHRY, CDR2 SYGVKD. This CDR3 spans 13 amino acids. Trimming took 10 bases from V and 0 from J, leaving 12 bases between them. As DNA, the CDR3 is TGTGCCACCGTACAGGACATGAACACTGAAGCTTTCTTT. Its translation: CATVQDMNTEAFF.

This clonotype was observed a handful of times. V is TRBV5-1 and J is TRBJ2-7, with TRBD2 matching 8 bases. The junction had 5 bases not matched to a gene; V was cut back by 3 bases and J by 3 bases. Looked up from germline, CDR1 is SGHRS and CDR2 is YFSETQ. This CDR3 spans 14 amino acids. In nucleotides, the CDR3 is TGCGCCAGCAGCTACGGCGGGGGGCTCTACGAGCAGTACTTC. Protein: CASSYGGGLYEQYF. The full variable domain, with the rest looked up from reference TRBV5-1 and TRBJ2-7, is KAGVTQTPRYLIKTRGQQVTLSCSPISGHRSVSWYQQTPGQGLQFLFEYFSETQRNKGNFPGRFSGRQFSNSRSEMNVSTLELGDSALYLCASSYGGGLYEQYFGPGTRLTVT.

The V call is TRBV3-1, the J call TRBJ1-6; 9 bases match TRBD1. Germline CDR1 reads LGHDT; CDR2 reads YNNKEL (reference sequence). Trimming cost V 1 base and J 9 bases; bases outside gene matches: 4. The CDR3 sequence is 15 residues long. CDR3 in amino acids: CASSQAGTGSSPLHF. The DNA for the CDR3 is TGTGCCAGCAGCCAAGCCGGGACAGGGAGTTCACCCCTCCACTTT.